This entry lists 30 T cell receptor beta chains sequenced from one sample in a study of OX40 agonist ivuxolimab in advanced cancers. Libraries were prepared by immunoSEQ multiplex PCR; TCRdb keeps only in-frame clonotypes and omits some of them. The sample shows 60,000 to 85,000 clones, around 92% of them seen only once. The sample consisted of CD4+ or CD8+ T cells sorted from blood, taken in a trial of the OX40 agonist ivuxolimab. All receptors come from an adult with an advanced solid tumor such as melanoma, head and neck, liver or kidney cancer.

The genes are TRBV30 and TRBJ2-7; the match to TRBD1 covers 9 bases. Germline V gene sequence: CDR1 GTSNPN, CDR2 SVGIG (reference sequence). The CDR3 runs to 11 residues. Trimming removed 7 bases from V and 6 bases from J; junction bases left unmatched: 4. The DNA of the CDR3 is TGTGCCTCGGGACAGGGCCGCGAGCAGTACTTC. This gives the protein CASGQGREQYF. The entire variable domain, with the rest obtained from reference TRBV30 and TRBJ2-7, is as follows: SQTIHQWPATLVQPVGSPLSLECTVEGTSNPNLYWYRQAAGRGLQLLFYSVGIGQISSEVPQNLSASRPQDRQFILSSKKLLLSDSGFYLCASGQGREQYFGPGTRLTVT.

The chain links TRBV10-3 to TRBJ1-2; the D is unclear. This CDR3 is built from 16 residues. Germline V gene sequence: CDR1 ENHRY, CDR2 SYGVKD. V was trimmed by 6 bases and J by 0 bases, leaving 17 bases between them. The CDR3, as DNA: TGTGCCATCAGCAACTCCCCCAGCGGGGCTAACTATGGCTACACCTTC. Its translation: CAISNSPSGANYGYTF.

V is TRBV13 and J is TRBJ2-4, with 8 bases fitting TRBD2. The CDR3 runs to 14 residues. Trimming cost V 3 bases and J 6 bases; bases outside gene matches: 4. Germline assignment: CDR1 PRHDT and CDR2 FYEKMQ (reference sequence). CDR3 in amino acids: CASSFGRGTNIQYF. CDR3 in DNA: TGTGCCAGCAGCTTCGGGAGGGGCACAAACATTCAGTACTTC.

The chain carries TRBV29-1 and TRBJ2-7, with 9 bases that match TRBD1. The CDR3 has 13 residues. V lost 5 bases and J lost 5; bases outside the gene matches: 7. Germline CDR1 is SQVTM and CDR2 is ANQGSEA. In DNA form, the CDR3 reads TGCAGCGTTCCGGGACAGGGAAATCACGAGCAGTACTTC. Its protein product is CSVPGQGNHEQYF.

This clone has a handful of counts. V usage is TRBV7-9 and J usage is TRBJ1-6; tentatively, D is TRBD1 (5 bases). V was cut by 4 bases and J by 7 bases, with 14 bases left in between. The CDR3 length is 15 residues. Germline V lookup: CDR1 SEHNR, CDR2 FQNEAQ (reference sequence). The CDR3 bases are TGTGCCAGCAGCTCAACAGGTGGAGGAAATTCACCCCTCCACTTT. It is translated as CASSSTGGGNSPLHF.

With regard to this clone: The same CDR3 can be traced to other DNA sequences in this sample. The V gene is TRBV19, the J gene TRBJ2-1; 11 nucleotides line up with TRBD2. The CDR3 has 15 amino acids. CDR1 is LNHDA and CDR2 is SQIVND in the germline V gene (reference sequence). V was clipped by 8 bases and J by 1 base; unmatched bases: 4. The CDR3 loop reads CASSLAGGSYNEQFF. In nucleotides, the CDR3 is TGTGCCAGTTCTCTAGCGGGGGGATCCTACAATGAGCAGTTCTTC.

The J gene is TRBJ2-5, the V gene TRBV6-5; 11 nucleotides agree with TRBD1. The germline gives CDR1 MNHEY, CDR2 SVGAGI. This CDR3 has 15 residues. Trimming cost V 4 bases and J 2 bases; bases outside gene matches: 3. The CDR3 DNA reads TGTGCCAGCAGTTGGGGGACAGGGGGTCAAGAGACCCAGTACTTC. It encodes CASSWGTGGQETQYF.

The chain uses TRBV19 and TRBJ1-2; 7 bases are shared with TRBD1. Trimming removed 1 base from V and 3 bases from J; junction bases left unmatched: 2. CDR1 is LNHDA, CDR2 SQIVND, per germline (reference sequence). This CDR3 contains 14 residues. CDR3 sequence (DNA): TGTGCCAGTAGTATAGCTGGGACAGACTATGGCTACACCTTC. Translation: CASSIAGTDYGYTF. Full variable domain (missing parts from reference TRBV19 and TRBJ1-2): DGGITQSPKYLFRKEGQNVTLSCEQNLNHDAMYWYRQDPGQGLRLIYYSQIVNDFQKGDIAEGYSVSREKKESFPLTVTSAQKNPTAFYLCASSIAGTDYGYTFGSGTRLTVV.

The rearrangement uses TRBV7-9 and TRBJ1-2; 9 bases match TRBD1. The CDR3 extends over 15 amino acids. Trimming at V came to 7 bases and at J to 2 bases, leaving 8 bases not matched to a gene. The germline gives CDR1 SEHNR, CDR2 FQNEAQ (reference sequence). CDR3 nucleotide sequence: TGTGCCAGCATCATGGGGGGACAGGGAAACTATGGCTACACCTTC. Translated: CASIMGGQGNYGYTF.

This sequence joins TRBV7-6 and TRBJ2-7, with D unclear. Germline-derived CDR1 and CDR2 are SGHVS and FNYEAQ. The V gene lost 0 bases and the J gene lost 5 bases, with 14 bases spanning the gap. The CDR3 extends over 15 amino acids. In DNA, the CDR3 is TGTGCCAGCAGCTTAGCGGATTCTCTCCGGAACGAGCAGTACTTC. Its translation: CASSLADSLRNEQYF.

Written as DNA, the CDR3 is TGTGCCAGCAGCTTAATTGTCAGGGGGGTCTCCTACAATGAGCAGTTCTTC. Protein product: CASSLIVRGVSYNEQFF. V is TRBV11-2 and J is TRBJ2-1; D may be TRBD1 (7 bases). Germline lookup yields CDR1 SGHAT and CDR2 FQNNGV. The CDR3 has 17 amino acids. Trimming took 2 bases from V and 0 from J, leaving 14 bases between them.

The chain recombines TRBV4-1 with TRBJ2-1; D gene ambiguous. The V gene's germline CDR1 is MGHRA and CDR2 YSYEKL. The CDR3 sequence is 10 residues long. Trimming took 10 bases from V and 9 from J, leaving 10 bases between them. The CDR3 DNA reads TGCGCCACGGGCAGCTTTGAGCAGTTCTTC. Translating it yields CATGSFEQFF.

The chain carries TRBV7-9 and TRBJ2-7, with D possibly called TRBD1 or TRBD2 (5 bases each). V gave up 5 bases and J gave up 2 bases, with 10 bases separating them. The CDR3 is 13 residues long. The germline gives CDR1 SEHNR, CDR2 FQNEAQ (reference sequence). The CDR3 loop reads CASSPGGTYEQYF. The CDR3 DNA is TGTGCCAGCAGCCCTGGGGGAACCTACGAGCAGTACTTC.

V is TRBV29-1 and J is TRBJ2-7, with D maybe TRBD1 (5 bases). Between the trimmed V and J ends, which lost 3 bases and 4 bases, there was a span of 7 bases. The CDR3 is made up of 11 amino acids. Germline CDR1 SQVTM, CDR2 ANQGSEA. CDR3 in amino acids: CSVDAGYEQYF. DNA for the CDR3: TGCAGCGTTGACGCAGGGTACGAGCAGTACTTC.

This rearrangement joins TRBV11-2 to TRBJ2-1; 7 nucleotides agree with TRBD2. This CDR3 contains 15 residues. The germline gives CDR1 SGHAT, CDR2 FQNNGV. Unmatched junction bases numbered 7, after V lost 5 bases and J lost 3 bases. The CDR3 sequence: CASSVPSGIYNEQFF. The CDR3, as DNA: TGTGCCAGCAGCGTCCCCAGCGGGATCTACAATGAGCAGTTCTTC.

The V call is TRBV7-9, the J call TRBJ1-1; TRBD1 matches 9 bases. The germline CDR1 and CDR2 sequences are SEHNR and FQNEAQ (reference sequence). The CDR3 sequence is 16 residues long. The V segment lost 4 bases and the J segment 5 bases; nucleotides outside the gene matches: 11. The CDR3 reads CASSSQTGTGWTEAFF. CDR3 DNA sequence: TGTGCCAGCAGCTCACAGACGGGGACAGGGTGGACTGAAGCTTTCTTT.

The chain links TRBV7-9 to TRBJ1-3; the match to TRBD1 covers 7 bases. The germline V gene encodes CDR1 SEHNR and CDR2 FQNEAQ (reference sequence). Trimming cost V 5 bases and J 4 bases; bases outside gene matches: 11. CDR3 length equals 16 residues. CDR3: CASSADREGIGNTIYF. In nucleotides, the CDR3 is TGTGCCAGCAGCGCCGACAGGGAAGGCATCGGAAACACCATATATTTT.

The chain carries TRBV27 and TRBJ2-3; D not certain. There are 17 residues in the CDR3. Germline V gene lookup returns CDR1 MNHEY and CDR2 SMNVEV (reference sequence). V was shortened by 6 bases and J by 0 bases, with 19 bases between the two germline ends. Written as DNA, the CDR3 is TGTGCCAGCAGACCACGACTTCTCTCAGGAAGCACAGATACGCAGTATTTT. Translating gives CASRPRLLSGSTDTQYF.

The chain employs TRBV4-2 and TRBJ2-1, with 8 bases fitting TRBD2. The CDR3 totals 14 residues. The V gene's germline CDR1 is LGHNA and CDR2 YNFKEQ. The trim removed 4 bases at V and 7 bases at J, leaving 6 bases unmatched. This chain's CDR3 is CASSLPGGVNEQFF. DNA for the CDR3: TGTGCCAGCAGCCTACCCGGGGGGGTAAATGAGCAGTTCTTC.

The gene calls are TRBV5-1 and TRBJ2-7; 9 bases fit TRBD1. The germline V gene has CDR1 SGHRS and CDR2 YFSETQ. The CDR3 consists of 14 residues. V shed 0 bases, J shed 2 bases, and the junction held 0 bases outside the gene matches. CDR3 sequence (DNA): TGCGCCAGCAGCTTGGGACAGGGGGCCTACGAGCAGTACTTC. As protein: CASSLGQGAYEQYF.

The chain couples TRBV4-2 to TRBJ2-1; D might be TRBD2 (6 bases). CDR1 is LGHNA and CDR2 is YNFKEQ in the germline V gene. The CDR3 spans 15 residues. V lost 1 base to trimming and J lost 2 bases, with 9 bases between them. CDR3 nucleotide sequence: TGTGCCAGCAGCCAAGGACTAGAAACCTACAATGAGCAGTTCTTC. Its translation: CASSQGLETYNEQFF.

The chain uses TRBV18 and TRBJ2-7, with no clear D. Between the trimmed V and J ends, which lost 3 bases and 1 base, there was a span of 7 bases. Germline loops: CDR1 KGHSH, CDR2 LQKENI. CDR3 length: 13 amino acids. CDR3 protein: CASSPDESYEQYF. Here the CDR3 DNA reads TGTGCCAGCTCACCGGACGAATCCTACGAGCAGTACTTC.

The chain uses TRBV6-6 and TRBJ2-1; TRBD1 matches at 7 bases. This CDR3 is built from 13 residues. Germline trimming cut 2 bases from V and 6 bases from J; bases unmatched to any gene: 1. CDR1 and CDR2 (germline): MNHNY, SVGAGI (reference sequence). The CDR3 loop reads CASSYDRVNEQFF. CDR3 nucleotides: TGTGCCAGCAGTTACGACAGGGTCAATGAGCAGTTCTTC.

The chain uses TRBV2 and TRBJ2-3; D possibly corresponds to TRBD1 (6 bases). Germline V gives CDR1 SNHLY, CDR2 FYNNEI. The V gene lost 2 bases and the J gene lost 2 bases, with 8 bases spanning the gap. This CDR3 comprises 14 residues. CDR3 nucleotides: TGTGCCAGCAGTGAAACAGGGCTCACAGATACGCAGTATTTT. This gives the protein CASSETGLTDTQYF.

This chain joins TRBV10-3 and TRBJ2-1, with 8 bases identical to TRBD1. Per the germline V gene, CDR1 is ENHRY and CDR2 is SYGVKD. The CDR3 is 18 amino acids. Unmatched junction bases numbered 12, after V lost 3 bases and J lost 2 bases. The CDR3 loop reads CAISDKDREVVTYNEQFF. In DNA, the CDR3 is TGTGCCATCAGTGACAAGGACAGGGAGGTTGTGACCTACAATGAGCAGTTCTTC.

The chain has TRBV7-2 and TRBJ1-6, with D unclear. This CDR3 is built from 18 residues. Germline V gene sequence: CDR1 SGHTA, CDR2 FQGNSA. Trimming shortened V by 0 bases and J by 7 bases, and 19 bases separated the two germline ends. The CDR3 nucleotides read TGTGCCAGCAGCTTAGCCCCGCTGATTCCGGGGAGGAATTCACCCCTCCACTTT. This codes for CASSLAPLIPGRNSPLHF.

V and J are TRBV9 and TRBJ1-2; D not certain. Trimming took off 3 bases at V and 2 bases at J, with 5 bases between the two ends. Per the germline V gene, CDR1 is SGDLS and CDR2 is YYNGEE. The CDR3 spans 12 residues. The CDR3: CASSAWNYGYTF. The CDR3 DNA follows: TGTGCCAGCAGCGCCTGGAACTATGGCTACACCTTC. The whole variable domain, filled in from reference TRBV9 and TRBJ1-2, reads DSGVTQTPKHLITATGQRVTLRCSPRSGDLSVYWYQQSLDQGLQFLIQYYNGEERAKGNILERFSAQQFPDLHSELNLSSLELGDSALYFCASSAWNYGYTFGSGTRLTVV.

V usage is TRBV7-8 and J usage is TRBJ2-2; D perhaps matches TRBD2 (7 bases). CDR3 length: 15 residues. Germline loops: CDR1 SGHVS, CDR2 FQNEAQ. The V end lost 3 bases, the J end lost 9 bases, and 17 bases lay between the germline ends. The CDR3 region has the DNA TGTGCCAGCAGCTTGGGGGGGGCGGTTGCCCGGGAGCTGTTTTTT. This translates into CASSLGGAVARELFF.

The chain recombines TRBV4-1 with TRBJ2-5; D call uncertain. The CDR3 extends over 12 amino acids. CDR1 MGHRA and CDR2 YSYEKL come from the germline V gene. V was shortened by 1 base and J by 4 bases, with 4 bases between the two germline ends. The CDR3 region is CASSQGRETQYF. CDR3 in DNA: TGCGCCAGCAGCCAAGGAAGAGAGACCCAGTACTTC.

This clone came up once. V gene TRBV19 combines with J gene TRBJ2-3, with TRBD1 identical over 10 bases. Losses at the gene ends were 3 bases for V and 4 bases for J; bases not matched to a gene: 13. Germline CDR1 reads LNHDA; CDR2 reads SQIVND (reference sequence). CDR3 length: 18 amino acids. DNA of the CDR3: TGTGCCAGTAGTATCGATACTTGGACAGGGGGAGATTCAGATACGCAGTATTTT. This translates into CASSIDTWTGGDSDTQYF.